The entry that follows covers one T cell receptor (beta chain) sequence. Its target is unknown. This CDR3 is 13 amino acids long. CDR1 is SGHAT and CDR2 is FQDESV in the germline V gene (reference sequence). The V and J ends lost 0 bases and 14 bases respectively, with 11 bases between them. Assay: immunoSEQ multiplex PCR; the TCRdb copy retains only in-frame clones and omits some. The table lists some 150,000 clones, about nine tenths of them singletons. This entry is derived from a study of T cell responses to AZD1222 COVID-19 vaccine. Study information: Investigators merged groups given second doses at roughly 4 or roughly 12 weeks. Study-wide results and caveats: Vaccine-associated CD4 TCRs spanned spike, dominant at 160-218 and 743-854. In a largely white British group with more females than males, clonal diversity was possibly underestimated.

The sequence derives from an adult in good health. The chain is built from TRBV11-1 and TRBJ1-6; D perhaps matches TRBD1 (6 bases). Sequencing used peripheral blood, obtained on day 0 of AZD1222 vaccination. In DNA, the CDR3 is TGTGCCAGCAGCTTAGCGCAGGGGAAAACCCTCCACTTT. This gives the protein CASSLAQGKTLHF.